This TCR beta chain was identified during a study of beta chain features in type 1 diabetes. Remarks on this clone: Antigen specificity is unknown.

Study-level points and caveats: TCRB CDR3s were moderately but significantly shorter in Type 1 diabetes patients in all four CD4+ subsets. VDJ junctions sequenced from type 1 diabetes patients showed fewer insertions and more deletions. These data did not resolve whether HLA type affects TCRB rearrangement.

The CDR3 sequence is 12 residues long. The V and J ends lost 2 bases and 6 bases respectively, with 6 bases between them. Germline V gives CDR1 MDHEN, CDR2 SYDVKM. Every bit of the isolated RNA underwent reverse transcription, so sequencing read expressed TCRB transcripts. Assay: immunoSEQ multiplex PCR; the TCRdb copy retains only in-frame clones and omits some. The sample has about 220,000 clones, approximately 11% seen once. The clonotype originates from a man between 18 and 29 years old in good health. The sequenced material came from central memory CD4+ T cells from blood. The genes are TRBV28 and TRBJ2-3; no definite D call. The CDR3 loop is CASSLGRDTQYF. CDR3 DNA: TGTGCCAGCAGTTTAGGGCGGGATACGCAGTATTTT.